This T cell receptor beta chain was documented in a study of cytomegalovirus exposure and HLA in healthy donors (dated by TCRdb to the late 2010s). Concerning the study at large: In an earlier analysis of some 610 of the donors, 276 Gb of sequence data and 117 million unique TCR beta sequences from about 179 million T cells were reported. Among the roughly 390 genotyped donors, under 90% belonged to the genetic ancestry cluster associated with self-reported Caucasian donors. The study used immunosequencing to profile the T cell repertoires of several hundred subjects and linked those repertoires to cytomegalovirus serostatus. An early release that covered about 600 HLA-typed donors contained 250 to 350 gigabases of sequencing data and around 80 million unique TCR sequences. A separate validation cohort of roughly 130 different subjects was used in addition to the roughly 700-subject first cohort. To predict cytomegalovirus infection status, the study brought together high-throughput TCR immunosequencing, statistical association of individual TCRs with disease status, and machine learning. To study patterns of TCR occurrence, a later analysis re-analyzed previously published TCR beta repertoires from several hundred donors and added high-resolution HLA genotyping. Among roughly 370 genotyped donors of the cohort, an average of approximately 240,000 unique TCR beta nucleotide sequences were sequenced per donor, roughly 18% of them non-productive. In an earlier analysis of 500 to 650 of the donors, high-throughput TCR beta sequencing was used to judge whether each TCR beta V gene segment behaved as functional or pseudogenic. Donor age, sex, ethnicity and CMV serostatus were compiled together with the repertoire data. The number of typed donors differed by locus: 629-630 for A, B, C, DRB1 and DQB1; 522 for DQA1; around 610 for DPA1; and roughly 470 for DPB1. Roughly 5 DR-DQ haplotypes were treated as single units for association and clustering because of strong linkage in the cohort. Rather than drawing on any new phenotypic data, the later analysis identified candidate immune exposures from TCR beta sequences and the way those sequences occurred across donors. The study was designed to test whether signatures of past pathogen exposure could be identified by cataloging public T cell receptors. Both class I and class II loci were covered by HLA typing, at four-digit resolution. All discovery cohort repertoires had been generated on a single sequencing platform. A later genetic analysis took genome-wide SNP genotypes for about 65% of the 666 donors and used that subset as a discovery cohort.

Regarding this clone: Its antigen has not been determined. The sample holds no much larger clone one base away, and base qualities are not on file.

Summary of the overall study and its limitations: In a later analysis, several top co-occurrence clusters were reported to appear linked to parvovirus B19, influenza, CMV and Epstein-Barr virus. Because the 87-base-pair reads could not distinguish some IMGT-functional V segments, including TRBV6-2 and TRBV6-3, those segments were excluded. A further reported finding was that TCR beta sequences accurately predicted the HLA-A and HLA-B alleles for most subjects in the first cohort. This cohort had only TCR beta chains sequenced, and the lack of alpha or paired-chain data limited which features could be detected. In a later analysis, the rate of TCR association differed among HLA loci, with DRB1 alleles having the most associated TCRs and HLA-C alleles having the fewest. In a later analysis, HLA-associated TCR beta chains showed more clonal expansion and lower generation probabilities than non-associated chains that were equally common. In a later analysis, some 18,000 TCR beta sequences were associated with specific HLA alleles at a false discovery rate of 0.05. The study gave a list of around 170 TCR beta chains associated with cytomegalovirus. While some public TCRs were present in many individuals, most TCR sequences turned up only very rarely across donors. An association between a missense DCLRE1C variant and V-gene and J-gene trimming of TCR beta chains was found in a later genetic analysis and replicated in an independent cohort. Broadly in line with IMGT annotations, most TCR beta V segments showed up in productive rearrangements about 87% or about 30% of the time in an earlier analysis of some 590 of the donors. Immune exposure information for the cohort was limited to CMV serostatus. A cluster of highly shared sequence variants was judged likely to be a technical artifact of the sequencing pipeline. According to the authors, the approach could potentially be generalized to other disease states and immunological phenotypes. Strong co-occurrence of HLA alleles, especially DR and DQ, made assigning TCR associations to individual alleles difficult. The classifier was reported to diagnose cytomegalovirus status with high specificity and sensitivity in both the original cohort and the validation cohort. In a later genetic analysis, fewer N-insertions in productive TCRs were reported among donors in an Asian-associated ancestry cluster than the approximately 630-donor mean. A few of the identified cytomegalovirus-associated TCR beta chains were confirmed in vitro to be specific for cytomegalovirus antigens. The earlier analysis of a few hundred of the donors excluded seventeen rarely observed V segments, including chromosome 9 orphons, because counts were too low. Because HLA typing was unavailable for some donors at each locus, only the typed subset was used in association tests. In a later analysis, most CMV-associated TCR beta chains were found to appear HLA-restricted, with HLA associations seemingly driven largely by CMV exposure. Linkage disequilibrium might explain the correlated functional status among segregating V segments, but an unknown experimental factor could not be excluded. Roughly uniform sequencing depth across donors was assumed in presence/absence analyses, although this assumption may not hold.

In total, approximately 700 healthy bone marrow donors made up the cohort. At the time of sampling, every cohort member was nominally healthy, though immune exposures that went unrecorded were likely present. The donor tested CMV seropositive, placing the donor among the roughly 300 seropositive members of the cohort. Every donor gave a peripheral blood sample, and the peripheral blood mononuclear cells from that sample were used for TCR beta sequencing. The Qiagen DNeasy Blood Extraction Kit was used to extract genomic DNA from the blood cell samples. Via the germline V gene, CDR1 is SGHVS and CDR2 FQNEAQ. V trim: 3 bases; J trim: 5 bases; unmatched bases: 10. The CDR3 spans 16 residues, from the cysteine through the phenylalanine. The retained sequence is limited to the CDR3, 48 bases, with the frame set at the first base. Library construction relied on the immunoSEQ multiplex PCR assay. For the multiplex PCR, a mixture combining 60 forward primers for TCR Vbeta segments and 13 reverse primers for TCR Jbeta segments was used. The CDR3 region of rearranged TCR beta genes was amplified from genomic DNA with a multiplex PCR assay. The Illumina HiSeq System was used to sequence the amplified TCR beta libraries as 87-base-pair reads. On the authors' methods: A later analysis tallied 80 million to 95 million unique TCR beta chains across the 666 repertoires, and around 12 million of those chains were shared by two or more donors. Raw reads were error-corrected and collapsed into unique sequences by a nearest-neighbor algorithm in which closely related sequences were merged to remove PCR and sequencing errors. CDR3 sequences were aligned to IMGT reference sequences to assign V, D and J gene segments. For a sequence to be retained, a match of at least six nucleotides to both a V gene segment and a J gene segment was required. Rearrangements were called productive when the CDR3 lacked stop codons and stayed in frame with V and J; all others were non-productive. CDR3 was defined according to IMGT convention as the region running from the second conserved V-encoded cysteine to the conserved J-encoded phenylalanine. Sequences without an unambiguous match to a single V gene segment were excluded from the earlier analysis of 450 to 650 of the donors. In an earlier analysis of a few hundred of the donors, V segments were called functional above 56.7% productive rearrangements and were called segregating when the between-donor standard deviation exceeded 5%. A statistical classification framework was built to diagnose cytomegalovirus status from the catalog of TCR beta chain sequences. In a later analysis, TCR nucleotide sequences were compared against IMGT/GENE-DB human TR gene sequences so that V and J genes could be assigned. In a later analysis, CDR3 sequences and most-parsimonious VDJ recombination scenarios were assigned using the TCRdist pipeline. In a later analysis, each TCR beta chain was defined by its CDR3 amino acid sequence together with its V-gene family, and reads without a unique V-gene family were excluded. To address suspected cross-contamination and a sequencing artifact, a later analysis removed a few hundred highly shared, low-generation-probability nucleotide sequences. A later analysis calculated a clonal expansion index for each public chain from normalized within-repertoire ranks of inferred template counts. A later analysis computed generation probabilities with a VDJ recombination model fitted to out-of-frame rearrangements, and checked the results against IGoR. A later analysis scored TCR-TCR, TCR-HLA and TCR-CMV co-occurrence with hypergeometric tests, applying a repertoire-size bias correction to TCR pairs. False discovery rates were estimated in a later analysis by permuting HLA or CMV assignments 20 times. In a later analysis, co-occurring TCRs were grouped with DBSCAN, and TCRdist sequence similarity was added when clustering was performed within HLA-allele-positive subsets. Repertoires with fewer than 30,000 or more than 120,000 public chains were left out of co-occurrence clustering, as were five repertoires with anomalous nucleotide sharing. TCRdb took over this immuneACCESS table, retaining in-frame rearrangements with V and J assigned. Such tables are incomplete; in checked studies, under half of the missing clones stem from an unresolved V gene, and the remainder is unexplained. The DNA was the basis for D and trimming; V, J and clone size are from that table. This sample holds just over 150,000 clones; 85% were observed only once. Together, the top ten hold roughly 2.1% of the sample.

This sequence was found in a man younger than 35 in good health and CMV-seropositive. The specimen was PBMCs. The sequence links TRBV7-8 to TRBJ2-5, and TRBD2 matches 9 of the central bases. The encoded CDR3 is CASSLAGGPGRETQYF. Read as DNA, the sequence is TGTGCCAGCAGCTTGGCGGGGGGGCCCGGCCGGGAGACCCAGTACTTC.